The 17 T cell receptor beta chains listed next were all sequenced from one sample in a study of OX40 agonist ivuxolimab in advanced cancers. Libraries were prepared by immunoSEQ multiplex PCR; TCRdb keeps only in-frame clonotypes and omits some of them. The sample includes tens of thousands of clones, over 70% of them seen just once. Sequenced material: CD4+ or CD8+ T cells sorted from blood, taken in a trial of the OX40 agonist ivuxolimab. These receptors came from an adult with an advanced solid tumor such as melanoma, head and neck, liver or kidney cancer.

On this clone itself: One junction end disagrees with the germline gene, perhaps due to a read error. The chain links TRBV7-9 to TRBJ2-4; weak D call: TRBD1 (6 bases). The CDR3 has 15 amino acids. The V gene's germline CDR1 is SEHNR and CDR2 FQNEAQ (reference sequence). CDR3 loop: CASSLALGGPVELNF. In DNA form, the CDR3 reads TGTGCCAGCAGCTTAGCGCTTGGGGGCCCCGTTGAGTTAAACTTC.

On this clone itself: Other DNA sequences in the sample encode the same CDR3. This chain links TRBV7-9 with TRBJ2-7, with TRBD1 matching over 9 bases. The J segment lost 2 bases and the V segment lost 3 bases, leaving 2 bases of the junction unmatched. Germline CDR1 is SEHNR and CDR2 is FQNEAQ (reference sequence). The CDR3 is 14 residues long. The CDR3 region has the DNA TGTGCCAGCAGCTTGGGACAGGGCACCTACGAGCAGTACTTC. This sequence encodes CASSLGQGTYEQYF.

This clone was recorded a few times. The V gene is TRBV7-2, the J gene TRBJ1-6, with TRBD1 matching over 7 bases. The V and J ends lost 2 bases and 7 bases, in that order; junction bases with no gene match: 8. This CDR3 has 16 residues. Germline V gives CDR1 SGHTA, CDR2 FQGNSA. The CDR3 here is CASSLKRQGTNSPLHF. The CDR3 nucleotides are TGTGCCAGCAGCTTAAAAAGACAGGGAACGAATTCACCCCTCCACTTT.

The rearrangement uses TRBV10-1 and TRBJ1-1; D gene uncertain. From germline, CDR1 is WNHNN and CDR2 SYGVQD (reference sequence). The CDR3 extends over 13 amino acids. Trimming stripped 3 bases from V and 2 bases from J, with 7 bases between. CDR3 DNA sequence: TGCGCCAGCAGTGATGACCCAAACACTGAAGCTTTCTTT. It is translated as CASSDDPNTEAFF.

This clone came up a few times. The genes are TRBV5-1 and TRBJ1-2; the D gene is possibly TRBD1 (6 bases). The CDR3 has 13 amino acids. V was trimmed by 4 bases and J by 2 bases, leaving 9 bases between them. Germline V gene data show CDR1 as SGHRS and CDR2 as YFSETQ. The CDR3 is CASSQQGNYGYTF. CDR3 coding DNA: TGCGCCAGCAGCCAACAGGGAAACTATGGCTACACCTTC.

This clone was observed many times. The chain recombines TRBV29-1 with TRBJ2-2; 7 nucleotides align to TRBD2. V was pared by 5 bases and J by 8 bases, with 5 bases of the junction left unmatched. CDR3 length: 12 amino acids. Germline loops: CDR1 SQVTM, CDR2 ANQGSEA. The CDR3, as DNA: TGCAGCGTTCCCTCGGGAGGTGGGGAGCTGTTTTTT. Translated, it gives CSVPSGGGELFF.

This clone was seen just once. The gene calls are TRBV7-2 and TRBJ2-7; D is perhaps TRBD1 or TRBD2 (5 bases each). The CDR3 has 14 amino acids. The germline V gene has CDR1 SGHTA and CDR2 FQGNSA. The V gene lost 6 bases and the J gene lost 6 bases, with 18 bases spanning the gap. DNA for the CDR3: TGTGCCAGCAGTCGCCAGAGGGGTACCTCCGAGCAGTACTTC. It translates to CASSRQRGTSEQYF.

Only a few counts were recorded for this clone. In DNA form, the CDR3 reads TGTGCCAGCAGTGACGAGGGCCCTGGGGACGAGCAGTACTTC. Residues: CASSDEGPGDEQYF. The chain couples TRBV2 to TRBJ2-7; possible D gene TRBD2, 5 bases. Trimming removed 3 bases from V and 5 bases from J, with 14 bases in between. CDR3 size: 14 residues. In germline, CDR1 is SNHLY, CDR2 FYNNEI.

The DNA for the CDR3 is TGCGCCAGCAGCCAGACAGGAGCGGGGGGGCCAAGAAATGAGCAGTTCTTC. Its translation is CASSQTGAGGPRNEQFF. The chain combines TRBV4-1 with TRBJ2-1; 10 bases align to TRBD2. Germline V gives CDR1 MGHRA, CDR2 YSYEKL. J lost 7 bases, V lost 3 bases, and 12 bases had no gene match. The CDR3 covers 17 residues.

The V gene is TRBV21-1, the J gene TRBJ2-7; the DNA was not used to check the table's D call, TRBD1. TRBV21-1 corresponds to a pseudogene. The CDR3 runs to 15 residues. Here the CDR3 reads CASSNCRQDSPEQYF. The CDR3 bases are TGTGCCAGCAGCAATTGCCGACAGGACTCGCCAGAGCAGTACTTC.

This chain joins TRBV7-3 and TRBJ2-1; TRBD1 might be the D (5 bases). CDR3 length: 13 residues. The germline V and J ends were trimmed by 3 bases and 6 bases, with 9 bases remaining between them. In germline, CDR1 is SGHTA, CDR2 FQGTGA. The CDR3 loop reads CASSLGTGNEQFF. The CDR3 nucleotides read TGTGCCAGCAGCTTGGGAACAGGCAATGAGCAGTTCTTC.

This clone was seen only a few times. This rearrangement joins TRBV7-2 to TRBJ1-6; unclear D gene. The length of the CDR3 is 12 residues. CDR1 SGHTA and CDR2 FQGNSA come from the germline V gene. V shed 3 bases and J shed 8 bases, with 5 bases lying between them. This chain's CDR3 is CASSLYDSPLHF. As DNA, the CDR3 is TGTGCCAGCAGCTTGTACGATTCACCCCTCCACTTT.

V and J are TRBV7-5 and TRBJ1-1; whether TRBD1, the table's D call, matches the DNA was not checked. TRBV7-5 is labeled a pseudogene. The CDR3 loop spans 15 amino acids. Here the CDR3 reads CARSPDRILNTEAFF. CDR3 coding DNA: TGTGCCAGAAGCCCTGACAGGATATTGAACACTGAAGCTTTCTTT.

This rearrangement joins TRBV7-9 to TRBJ1-2; possible D gene TRBD1, 6 bases. This CDR3 spans 14 amino acids. V was pared by 1 base and J by 6 bases, with 12 bases between. Germline CDR1 SEHNR, CDR2 FQNEAQ (reference sequence). The CDR3, as DNA: TGTGCCAGCAGCTTAGACACAGGGACCAATGGCTACACCTTC. Translated: CASSLDTGTNGYTF.

There are a few counts of this clone. V gene TRBV19 combines with J gene TRBJ1-1; the D gene is possibly TRBD1 (5 bases). Germline V gives CDR1 LNHDA, CDR2 SQIVND (reference sequence). The CDR3 is 15 amino acids. V lost 5 bases to trimming and J lost 1 base, with 14 bases between them. The CDR3 DNA sequence: TGTGCCAGTAGTTTAAGGCAGGGAAGGAACACTGAAGCTTTCTTT. It codes for CASSLRQGRNTEAFF.

This chain links TRBV29-1 with TRBJ1-1; 7 bases map to TRBD1. Germline values: CDR1 SQVTM, CDR2 ANQGSEA. With 7 bases clipped from V and 3 bases from J, the junction kept 5 bases outside the gene matches. The CDR3 loop spans 12 amino acids. In DNA form, the CDR3 reads TGCAGCGCCGGACAGGTAGACACTGAAGCTTTCTTT. Encoded protein: CSAGQVDTEAFF. Drawing the rest from reference TRBV29-1 and TRBJ1-1, the complete variable domain is SAVISQKPSRDICQRGTSLTIQCQVDSQVTMMFWYRQQPGQSLTLIATANQGSEATYESGFVIDKFPISRPNLTFSTLTVSNMSPEDSSIYLCSAGQVDTEAFFGQGTRLTVV.

The chain employs TRBV11-2 and TRBJ2-1; the D is unclear. This CDR3 is 14 amino acids long. Trimming pared 0 bases from V and 9 bases from J, leaving 12 bases between. The germline V gene encodes CDR1 SGHAT and CDR2 FQNNGV. The CDR3 nucleotides are TGTGCCAGCAGCTTAGAAGGCAGGTTTACTGAGCAGTTCTTC. Its translation is CASSLEGRFTEQFF.